A selection of T cell receptor beta chains follows, all from one sample in a study of shared clonotypes between healthy human individuals. This table comes from immunoSEQ multiplex PCR, and its TCRdb copy is limited to in-frame clones, with some not included. The table includes about 480,000 clones, nearly 80% detected once. Sequenced sample: PBMCs. The receptors originated from a woman in her 40s in good health. Some clones in this sample may be carry-over from other donors' samples. The CDR3 runs from the conserved cysteine through the conserved F or W. Each record gives: D gene, clone size, J gene, V gene, CDR3 protein, CDR3 DNA. D genes are given only for firm matches. A row's size may be missing; if present it is once, few, many or a size class.

>NA|NA|TRBJ2-7|TRBV6-1
CASGPQATYEQYF
TGTGCCAGCGGTCCTCAGGCAACCTACGAGCAGTACTTC
>TRBD2|NA|TRBJ2-1|TRBV6-6
CASRPSGVGYNEQFF
TGTGCCAGCAGACCTAGCGGGGTTGGGTACAATGAGCAGTTCTTC
>TRBD1|NA|TRBJ2-7|TRBV5-1
CASKRGTGDNEQYF
TGCGCCAGCAAACGCGGGACAGGGGATAACGAGCAGTACTTC
>NA|NA|TRBJ1-3|TRBV11-2
CASSSPSSTGPGNTIYF
TGTGCCAGCAGCTCCCCATCGAGCACAGGTCCTGGAAACACCATATATTTT
>TRBD1|NA|TRBJ1-5|TRBV30
CAWSVQGGAQPQHF
TGTGCCTGGAGTGTACAGGGGGGGGCTCAGCCCCAGCATTTT
>NA|few|TRBJ2-3|TRBV5-5
CASSPLWYTDTQYF
TGTGCCAGCAGCCCGTTATGGTACACAGATACGCAGTATTTT
>NA|NA|TRBJ2-3|TRBV9
CASSVEGAPTDTQYF
TGTGCCAGCAGCGTTGAGGGAGCGCCCACAGATACGCAGTATTTT
>TRBD1|NA|TRBJ1-2|TRBV7-2
CASRATGGLYYGYTF
TGTGCCAGCAGGGCAACAGGGGGCCTATACTATGGCTACACCTTC
>TRBD1|NA|TRBJ2-2|TRBV28
CASSFGTVNVGELFF
TGTGCCAGCAGTTTCGGGACAGTCAATGTGGGGGAGCTGTTTTTT
>TRBD1|once|TRBJ1-2|TRBV4-3
CASSTTGDYGYTF
TGCGCCAGCAGCACGACAGGGGACTATGGCTACACCTTC
>NA|NA|TRBJ1-1|TRBV27
CASSRGTEAFF
TGTGCCAGCAGTCGAGGTACTGAAGCTTTCTTT
>NA|NA|TRBJ2-7|TRBV9
CASSVVGGEHIYEQYF
TGTGCCAGCAGCGTAGTTGGGGGAGAGCACATCTACGAGCAGTACTTC
>TRBD2|NA|TRBJ2-1|TRBV11-3
CASSLQLAGHNEQFF
TGTGCCAGCAGCTTACAGCTAGCGGGACACAATGAGCAGTTCTTC
>NA|NA|TRBJ1-2|TRBV28
CASRRTDGFAGYTF
TGTGCCAGCAGGAGGACAGATGGATTTGCGGGCTACACCTTC
>TRBD2|NA|TRBJ2-1|TRBV5-1
CASSLIAGGPGNEQFF
TGCGCCAGCAGCTTGATCGCGGGAGGGCCGGGGAATGAGCAGTTCTTC
>NA|NA|TRBJ2-1|TRBV28
CASSLVGGTPLSEQFF
TGTGCCAGCAGTTTAGTGGGTGGGACCCCCCTTAGTGAGCAGTTCTTC
>NA|NA|TRBJ2-3|TRBV6-4
CASSELASTDTQYF
TGTGCCAGCAGTGAGCTCGCTAGCACAGATACGCAGTATTTT
>NA|NA|TRBJ2-1|TRBV29-1
CSDHLAQRQFF
TGCAGCGACCACCTAGCCCAGAGGCAGTTCTTC
>NA|NA|TRBJ2-1|TRBV5-1
CASSRTDGASYNEQFF
TGCGCCAGCAGCAGGACGGACGGCGCTTCGTACAATGAGCAGTTCTTC
>NA|NA|TRBJ2-5|TRBV7-2
CASSYTPRGETQYF
TGTGCCAGCAGCTACACCCCACGGGGGGAGACCCAGTACTTC
>NA|NA|TRBJ1-2|TRBV9
CASSTRTSANYGYTF
TGTGCCAGCAGCACCCGGACAAGCGCCAACTATGGCTACACCTTC
>TRBD2|NA|TRBJ2-1|TRBV6-4
CASSAGDDNEQFF
TGTGCCAGCTCAGCGGGAGACGACAATGAGCAGTTCTTC
>NA|NA|TRBJ2-1|TRBV27
CASGGYNEQFF
TGTGCCAGCGGAGGCTACAATGAGCAGTTCTTC
>NA|NA|TRBJ1-4|TRBV5-5
CASSFRPAEGKLFF
TGTGCCAGCAGCTTTCGGCCAGCGGAGGGAAAACTGTTTTTT
>NA|NA|TRBJ2-7|TRBV5-1
CASSLVRATHYEQYF
TGCGCCAGCAGCCTGGTGCGGGCTACCCACTACGAGCAGTACTTC
>NA|NA|TRBJ1-4|TRBV19
CASSGRRGATNEKLFF
TGTGCCAGTTCCGGCCGGAGAGGGGCAACTAATGAAAAACTGTTTTTT
>TRBD2|NA|TRBJ2-3|TRBV7-8
CASSYPTSGSPDTQYF
TGTGCCAGCAGCTACCCCACTAGCGGGAGTCCAGATACGCAGTATTTT
>NA|NA|TRBJ2-2|TRBV11-2
CASSFVASTGELFF
TGTGCCAGCAGCTTCGTGGCGTCCACCGGGGAGCTGTTTTTT
>TRBD1|NA|TRBJ2-2|TRBV10-3
CAISDSLTGITGELFF
TGTGCCATCAGTGACTCGCTGACAGGGATCACCGGGGAGCTGTTTTTT
>NA|NA|TRBJ2-2|TRBV6-6
CASRDRTNTGELFF
TGTGCCAGCAGGGACAGAACGAACACCGGGGAGCTGTTTTTT
>TRBD2|NA|TRBJ2-7|TRBV2
CASSELAGGLGEQYF
TGTGCCAGCAGTGAGTTAGCGGGAGGGTTGGGTGAGCAGTACTTC
>NA|NA|TRBJ1-1|TRBV5-4
CASSLAVGGLTRSTEAFF
TGTGCCAGCAGCTTGGCTGTCGGGGGCCTGACGCGGTCCACTGAAGCTTTCTTT
>NA|NA|TRBJ1-4|TRBV25-1
CASSERLGRSEKLFF
TGTGCCAGCAGTGAACGGTTAGGGAGATCTGAAAAACTGTTTTTT
>NA|NA|TRBJ2-6|TRBV25-1
CASSGGAGANVLTF
TGTGCCAGCAGTGGAGGGGCTGGGGCCAACGTCCTGACTTTC
>NA|few|TRBJ2-5|TRBV5-6
CASSFLGETQYF
TGTGCCAGCAGCTTCTTGGGAGAGACCCAGTACTTC
>NA|once|TRBJ2-5|TRBV29-1
CSVRPPGETQYF
TGCAGCGTTCGGCCCCCCGGGGAGACCCAGTACTTC
>NA|NA|TRBJ1-5|TRBV20-1
CSARDDGPQHF
TGCAGTGCTAGAGACGACGGGCCCCAGCATTTT
>TRBD1|NA|TRBJ2-5|TRBV5-4
CASSRDRGGETQYF
TGTGCCAGCAGCCGCGACAGGGGCGGTGAGACCCAGTACTTC
>TRBD1|NA|TRBJ2-1|TRBV5-1
CASSSLGQGSSYNEQFF
TGCGCCAGCAGCTCCCTGGGACAGGGGAGCTCCTACAATGAGCAGTTCTTC
>TRBD1|NA|TRBJ2-1|TRBV28
CATNRDSEQFF
TGTGCCACAAACCGGGACAGCGAGCAGTTCTTC
>NA|NA|TRBJ2-7|TRBV10-3
CAIRSLGTRDEQYF
TGTGCCATCAGGTCACTGGGGACCCGAGACGAGCAGTACTTC
>NA|NA|TRBJ2-7|TRBV21-1
CASSPWTRAYEQYF
TGTGCCAGCAGCCCTTGGACCAGGGCGTACGAGCAGTACTTC